One sample yielded the 27 T cell receptor beta chains listed below, sequenced in a study of cytomegalovirus exposure and HLA in healthy donors. PCR involved 60 Vbeta and 13 Jbeta primers. TCRdb keeps only in-frame clones here, not all; method: immunoSEQ multiplex PCR. The table lists roughly 150,000 clones, roughly 80% of them singletons. Sequencing input: PBMCs. These receptors were obtained from a man aged 18-30 years in good health and CMV-seronegative.

This sequence joins TRBV10-3 and TRBJ2-2; TRBD1 aligns across 9 bases. The CDR3 runs 17 residues. The J segment lost 4 bases and the V segment lost 5 bases, leaving 11 bases of the junction unmatched. The germline V gene encodes CDR1 ENHRY and CDR2 SYGVKD. Here the CDR3 DNA reads TGTGCCATCAGTTCTTATAGGTGGGACAGGGCCACCGGGGAGCTGTTTTTT. Translating gives CAISSYRWDRATGELFF.

The chain carries TRBV19 and TRBJ2-1; 8 bases line up with TRBD2. V was pared by 6 bases and J by 4 bases, with 5 bases of the junction left unmatched. CDR1 is LNHDA and CDR2 is SQIVND in the germline V gene (reference sequence). CDR3 size: 14 residues. The CDR3 DNA reads as TGTGCCAGTAGATCGGGAGGGCTGTACAATGAGCAGTTCTTC. It encodes CASRSGGLYNEQFF.

V and J are TRBV7-9 and TRBJ2-3; D unclear. Looked up from germline, CDR1 is SEHNR and CDR2 is FQNEAQ (reference sequence). The V and J ends lost 8 bases and 6 bases respectively, with 9 bases between them. The CDR3 consists of 11 residues. For the CDR3, the DNA is TGTGCCAGCGTCCTAACTGATACGCAGTATTTT. This encodes CASVLTDTQYF.

This clone occurred a few times. The rearrangement uses TRBV28 and TRBJ1-5, with no clear D. Trimming stripped 6 bases from V and 7 bases from J, with 10 bases between. Per germline, CDR1 MDHEN and CDR2 SYDVKM. This CDR3 contains 12 residues. CDR3 coding DNA: TGTGCCAGCAGGGTGAGAGGCCAGCCCCAGCATTTT. Protein product: CASRVRGQPQHF.

This chain joins TRBV19 and TRBJ2-7; 13 nucleotides line up with TRBD2. This CDR3 region has 15 residues. CDR1 and CDR2 from the germline V gene are LNHDA and SQIVND (reference sequence). J gave up 12 bases and V 3 bases, and 11 bases lay outside the gene matches. The CDR3 nucleotides read TGTGCCAGTAGTATCCCCGGGACTAGCGGGACTATTTTGTACTTC. It yields the protein CASSIPGTSGTILYF.

This clone was recorded a few times. This sequence joins TRBV5-5 and TRBJ2-1; 7 bases align to TRBD1. V lost 3 bases to trimming and J lost 7 bases; unmatched junction nucleotides: 19. Germline CDR1 is SGHKS and CDR2 is YYEKEE (reference sequence). The CDR3 has 18 amino acids. This chain's CDR3 is CASSSRPPTGDGGNEQFF. The DNA of the CDR3 is TGTGCCAGCAGCTCCCGCCCCCCAACAGGGGATGGTGGGAATGAGCAGTTCTTC. The whole variable domain, remainder taken from reference TRBV5-5 and TRBJ2-1, is DAGVTQSPTHLIKTRGQQVTLRCSPISGHKSVSWYQQVLGQGPQFIFQYYEKEERGRGNFPDRFSARQFPNYSSELNVNALLLGDSALYLCASSSRPPTGDGGNEQFFGPGTRLTVL.

The chain uses TRBV5-8 and TRBJ2-3; 9 positions agree with TRBD2. Trimming removed 5 bases from V and 5 bases from J; junction bases left unmatched: 12. CDR1 and CDR2 from the germline V gene are SGHTS and YDEGEE. CDR3 length equals 16 residues. The CDR3 nucleotides are TGTGCCAGCAGTCCGGCTAGCGGGACGGCGGGAGATACGCAGTATTTT. This gives the protein CASSPASGTAGDTQYF.

V is TRBV27 and J is TRBJ1-2; TRBD1 agrees at 12 bases. The V gene's germline CDR1 is MNHEY and CDR2 SMNVEV (reference sequence). The ends lost 0 bases at V and 8 bases at J; junction bases unmatched: 4. The CDR3 sequence is 15 residues long. CDR3 protein: CASSLSLGQGAGYTF. For the CDR3, the DNA is TGTGCCAGCAGTTTATCCCTGGGACAGGGGGCGGGCTACACCTTC.

V is TRBV7-9 and J is TRBJ2-5, with D possibly TRBD2 on 5 matching bases. With 5 bases removed from V and 1 base from J, the gap between germline ends came to 20 bases. The CDR3 is 17 residues long. The germline V gene has CDR1 SEHNR and CDR2 FQNEAQ (reference sequence). The CDR3 coding sequence is TGTGCCAGCAGCCTCCTACTAGTCGCAGCCCTCCAAGAGACCCAGTACTTC. It specifies CASSLLLVAALQETQYF.

The chain employs TRBV4-3 and TRBJ2-7; 7 bases map to TRBD2. Looked up from germline, CDR1 is LGHNA and CDR2 is YSLEER. J was trimmed by 2 bases and V by 3 bases; bases with no gene match: 10. The CDR3 sequence is 16 residues long. The CDR3 loop reads CASSQTRGSRTYEQYF. In nucleotides, the CDR3 is TGCGCCAGCAGCCAGACACGCGGGAGTAGGACCTACGAGCAGTACTTC.

The chain combines TRBV28 with TRBJ2-3, with D possibly being TRBD2 (6 bases). Trimming shortened V by 3 bases and J by 0 bases, and 19 bases separated the two germline ends. CDR3 length: 18 amino acids. Germline-derived CDR1 and CDR2 are MDHEN and SYDVKM. CDR3 in DNA: TGTGCCAGCAGTTTGGTCCGTGCGTGGGACTCGAGCACAGATACGCAGTATTTT. Encoded protein: CASSLVRAWDSSTDTQYF. Together with reference TRBV28 and TRBJ2-3, the CDR3 gives the full variable domain: DVKVTQSSRYLVKRTGEKVFLECVQDMDHENMFWYRQDPGLGLRLIYFSYDVKMKEKGDIPEGYSVSREKKERFSLILESASTNQTSMYLCASSLVRAWDSSTDTQYFGPGTRLTVL.

This clone turned up a few times. Other nucleotide sequences from this sample produce the same CDR3. The V call is TRBV5-1, the J call TRBJ2-5; 8 bases align to TRBD1. This CDR3 region has 15 residues. Losses at the gene ends were 0 bases for V and 1 base for J; bases not matched to a gene: 2. The germline gives CDR1 SGHRS, CDR2 YFSETQ. The CDR3, as DNA: TGCGCCAGCAGCTTGGGGACAGGGCGCCAAGAGACCCAGTACTTC. Its protein product is CASSLGTGRQETQYF.

The chain couples TRBV6-5 to TRBJ1-1, with D unresolved. Germline V lookup: CDR1 MNHEY, CDR2 SVGAGI. V shed 1 base and J shed 1 base, with 10 bases lying between them. This CDR3 region has 15 residues. The CDR3 protein is CASSYWGGWNTEAFF. In DNA, the CDR3 is TGTGCCAGCAGTTACTGGGGAGGATGGAACACTGAAGCTTTCTTT.

The J gene is TRBJ2-7, the V gene TRBV5-1; 9 bases align to TRBD2. This CDR3 has 16 residues. Germline V gene data show CDR1 as SGHRS and CDR2 as YFSETQ. With V trimmed by 0 bases and J by 4 bases, 8 bases remained unmatched. The CDR3 here is CASSLVVSTSGYEQYF. CDR3 DNA sequence: TGCGCCAGCAGCTTGGTGGTCTCGACTAGCGGTTACGAGCAGTACTTC.

This clone was detected only a few times. The chain links TRBV30 to TRBJ2-3; the D gene is possibly TRBD2 (5 bases). V was shortened by 0 bases and J by 4 bases, with 14 bases between the two germline ends. CDR1 and CDR2 from the germline V gene are GTSNPN and SVGIG (reference sequence). The CDR3 totals 15 residues. In nucleotides, the CDR3 is TGTGCCTGGAGTGTACGAGGGAGTAGGCCAGATACGCAGTATTTT. Protein: CAWSVRGSRPDTQYF.

This chain links TRBV19 with TRBJ1-1, with unresolved D. From germline, CDR1 is LNHDA and CDR2 SQIVND (reference sequence). This CDR3 has 14 amino acids. V was trimmed by 7 bases and J by 8 bases, leaving 20 bases between them. The CDR3 DNA reads TGTGCCAGTATGGCTATGGCAGCCCCAGGAGAAGCTTTCTTT. Its protein is CASMAMAAPGEAFF.

CDR3 DNA sequence: TGTGCCAGCAGTCCAGGGGGACTAGCAGACAACGAGCAGTACTTC. Its protein is CASSPGGLADNEQYF. The V call is TRBV28, the J call TRBJ2-7; 9 nucleotides agree with TRBD2. The CDR3 consists of 15 residues. J lost 5 bases, V lost 5 bases, and 10 bases had no gene match. Germline CDR1 is MDHEN and CDR2 is SYDVKM.

In its sample, this clone was seen once. The chain uses TRBV27 and TRBJ1-2; 7 bases are shared with TRBD1. Trimming removed 4 bases from V and 8 bases from J; junction bases left unmatched: 10. This CDR3 is built from 14 residues. From germline, CDR1 is MNHEY and CDR2 SMNVEV (reference sequence). The CDR3 loop reads CASSYTGDEGGYTF. The CDR3 DNA reads as TGTGCCAGCAGTTATACAGGGGATGAAGGGGGCTACACCTTC.

CDR3 DNA sequence: TGTGCCAGCAGTGCCTCAGGGGGGTTCGGTGAAAAACTGTTTTTT. This gives the protein CASSASGGFGEKLFF. V and J are TRBV28 and TRBJ1-4; 7 bases line up with TRBD1. This CDR3 is 15 amino acids long. V lost 5 bases and J lost 7; bases outside the gene matches: 10. The germline V gene encodes CDR1 MDHEN and CDR2 SYDVKM. Full variable domain (missing parts from reference TRBV28 and TRBJ1-4): DVKVTQSSRYLVKRTGEKVFLECVQDMDHENMFWYRQDPGLGLRLIYFSYDVKMKEKGDIPEGYSVSREKKERFSLILESASTNQTSMYLCASSASGGFGEKLFFGSGTQLSVL.

This chain uses TRBV9 with TRBJ2-1, with 11 nucleotides matching TRBD2. V trimming: 4 bases; J trimming: 10 bases; junction bases outside the gene matches: 22. The CDR3 sequence is 19 residues long. The germline V gene has CDR1 SGDLS and CDR2 YYNGEE. CDR3 protein: CASSPQIPTSGISWTEQFF. As DNA, the CDR3 is TGTGCCAGCAGCCCACAGATCCCGACTAGCGGGATTAGTTGGACGGAGCAGTTCTTC.

V usage is TRBV5-1 and J usage is TRBJ2-7; a possible D gene is TRBD2 (6 bases). CDR3 length: 13 residues. Trimming cost V 2 bases and J 5 bases, with 11 bases left between them. CDR1 is SGHRS and CDR2 is YFSETQ in the germline V gene. CDR3 DNA sequence: TGCGCCAGCAGCTTTGGAGGGGACGACGAGCAGTACTTC. Amino acid sequence: CASSFGGDDEQYF. The full variable domain, completed using reference TRBV5-1 and TRBJ2-7, is KAGVTQTPRYLIKTRGQQVTLSCSPISGHRSVSWYQQTPGQGLQFLFEYFSETQRNKGNFPGRFSGRQFSNSRSEMNVSTLELGDSALYLCASSFGGDDEQYFGPGTRLTVT.

The chain recombines TRBV9 with TRBJ2-2, with 13 bases aligning to TRBD2. The V gene end was trimmed by 2 bases and the J gene end by 8 bases; junction bases not matched to a gene: 12. The CDR3 loop spans 18 amino acids. Germline CDR1 and CDR2: SGDLS and YYNGEE. CDR3 sequence reads: CASSVGMTSGRSGGELFF. CDR3 DNA sequence: TGTGCCAGCAGCGTCGGAATGACTAGCGGGAGGAGTGGAGGGGAGCTGTTTTTT.

This rearrangement joins TRBV7-9 to TRBJ2-1, with 9 bases that match TRBD2. Looked up from germline, CDR1 is SEHNR and CDR2 is FQNEAQ (reference sequence). V was clipped by 6 bases and J by 3 bases; unmatched bases: 6. The CDR3 consists of 15 residues. The CDR3 DNA reads as TGTGCCAGCAGATCGAGACTAGCGGTCTACAATGAGCAGTTCTTC. This translates into CASRSRLAVYNEQFF.

The chain combines TRBV5-1 with TRBJ2-5; D call uncertain. Deletions cut 0 bases from V and 2 bases from J, with 5 bases between. Looked up from germline, CDR1 is SGHRS and CDR2 is YFSETQ. The CDR3 covers 13 residues. The CDR3 DNA reads TGCGCCAGCAGCTTGGGGCAGCAAGAGACCCAGTACTTC. Amino acids: CASSLGQQETQYF.

Only a few counts were recorded for this clone. The chain joins TRBV2 to TRBJ2-7; D is undetermined. CDR3 length: 10 residues. The germline gives CDR1 SNHLY, CDR2 FYNNEI. The V end lost 4 bases, the J end lost 12 bases, and 10 bases lay between the germline ends. CDR3 coding DNA: TGTGCCAGCAGTGCCATCTACCCGTACTTC. Translating gives CASSAIYPYF. Drawing the rest from reference TRBV2 and TRBJ2-7, the complete variable domain is EPEVTQTPSHQVTQMGQEVILRCVPISNHLYFYWYRQILGQKVEFLVSFYNNEISEKSEIFDDQFSVERPDGSNFTLKIRSTKLEDSAMYFCASSAIYPYFGPGTRLTVT.

This clone was detected only once. The rearrangement uses TRBV6-1 and TRBJ2-5, with D perhaps TRBD1 (6 bases). CDR3 size: 13 residues. Trimming removed 5 bases at V and 4 bases at J, with 11 bases between. CDR1 and CDR2 from the germline V gene are MNHNS and SASEGT. The CDR3 protein is CASSFTGTETQYF. CDR3 nucleotides: TGTGCCAGCAGTTTCACAGGGACAGAGACCCAGTACTTC.

The gene calls are TRBV13 and TRBJ1-5, with D perhaps TRBD1 (5 bases). V lost 5 bases, J lost 7 bases, and 9 bases lay in between. The CDR3 sequence is 12 residues long. Per the germline V gene, CDR1 is PRHDT and CDR2 is FYEKMQ (reference sequence). The CDR3 protein is CASSQGLQPQHF. CDR3 sequence (DNA): TGTGCCAGCAGCCAGGGTCTGCAGCCCCAGCATTTT.